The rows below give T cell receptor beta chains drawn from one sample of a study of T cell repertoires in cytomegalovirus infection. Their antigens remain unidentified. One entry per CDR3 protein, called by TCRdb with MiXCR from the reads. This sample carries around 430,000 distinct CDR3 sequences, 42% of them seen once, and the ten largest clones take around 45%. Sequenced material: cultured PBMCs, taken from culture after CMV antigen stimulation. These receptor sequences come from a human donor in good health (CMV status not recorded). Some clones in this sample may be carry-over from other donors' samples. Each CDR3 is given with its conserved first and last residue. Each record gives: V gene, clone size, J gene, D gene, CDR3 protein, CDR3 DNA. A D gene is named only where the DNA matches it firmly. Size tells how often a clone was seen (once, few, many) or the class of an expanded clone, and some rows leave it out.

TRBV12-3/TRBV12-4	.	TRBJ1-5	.	CASQLREAQPQHF	TGTGCCAGCCAGCTCAGGGAAGCTCAGCCCCAGCATTTT
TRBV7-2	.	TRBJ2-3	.	CASEAGNTDTQYF	TGTGCCAGCGAGGCGGGGAACACAGATACGCAGTATTTT
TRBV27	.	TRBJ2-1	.	CASSTDPTPYNEQFF	TGTGCCAGCAGTACCGACCCCACACCCTACAATGAGCAGTTCTTC
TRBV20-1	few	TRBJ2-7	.	CSARGQTYEQYF	TGCAGTGCTAGAGGACAGACTTACGAGCAGTACTTC
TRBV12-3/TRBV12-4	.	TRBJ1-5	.	CASSVHRDSNQPQHF	TGTGCCAGCAGCGTCCACCGGGACAGCAATCAGCCCCAGCATTTT
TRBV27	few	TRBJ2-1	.	CASSAGTGMYNEQFF	TGTGCCAGCAGTGCGGGGACGGGAATGTACAATGAGCAGTTCTTC
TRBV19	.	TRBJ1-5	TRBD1	CASAPQGGVTPQHF	TGTGCCAGCGCGCCACAGGGGGGAGTGACGCCCCAGCATTTT
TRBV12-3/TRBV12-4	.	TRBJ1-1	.	CASSSLIRGGPYTEAFF	TGTGCCAGCAGTTCTCTAATTCGGGGGGGGCCTTACACTGAAGCTTTCTTT
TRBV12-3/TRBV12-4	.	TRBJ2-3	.	CASSFTSGVDTQYF	TGTGCCAGCAGTTTTACCTCGGGGGTAGATACGCAGTATTTT
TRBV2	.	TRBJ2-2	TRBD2	CASSAELAVVSTGELFF	TGTGCCAGCAGCGCCGAACTAGCGGTGGTATCCACCGGGGAGCTGTTTTTT
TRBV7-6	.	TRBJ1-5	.	CASSLALQPQHF	TGTGCCAGCAGCTTAGCGCTCCAGCCCCAGCATTTT
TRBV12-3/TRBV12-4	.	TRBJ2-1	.	CASSTNYNEQFF	TGTGCCAGCAGCACCAATTACAATGAGCAGTTCTTC
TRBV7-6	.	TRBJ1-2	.	CASSRAFGYGYTF	TGTGCCAGCTCGAGGGCCTTTGGCTATGGCTACACCTTC
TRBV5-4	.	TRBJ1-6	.	CASSWGAAGGSPLHF	TGTGCCAGCAGCTGGGGGGCAGCCGGGGGCTCACCCCTCCACTTT
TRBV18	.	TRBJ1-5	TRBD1	CASSPRSTATGLGSNQPQHF	TGTGCCAGCTCACCACGAAGTACTGCGACAGGGCTTGGTTCCAATCAGCCCCAGCATTTT
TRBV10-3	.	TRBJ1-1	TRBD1	CAISGDSMNTEAFF	TGTGCCATCAGTGGGGACAGCATGAACACTGAAGCTTTCTTT
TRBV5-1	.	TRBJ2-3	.	CASSTAGAGTDTQYF	TGCGCCAGCAGCACGGCAGGGGCGGGCACAGATACGCAGTATTTT
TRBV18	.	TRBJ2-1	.	CASSPGLLYNEQFF	TGTGCCAGCTCACCGGGACTGTTGTACAATGAGCAGTTCTTC
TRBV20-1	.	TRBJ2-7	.	CSATHPGSTSGYEQYF	TGCAGTGCGACGCACCCTGGGTCAACCTCTGGCTACGAGCAGTACTTC
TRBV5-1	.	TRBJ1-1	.	CASKEGSNTEAFF	TGCGCCAGCAAAGAAGGTTCGAACACTGAAGCTTTCTTT
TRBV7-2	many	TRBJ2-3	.	CASSLQPFPSTDTQYF	TGTGCCAGCAGCTTACAGCCCTTTCCTAGCACAGATACGCAGTATTTT
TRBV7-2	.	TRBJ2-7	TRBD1	CANNNRDRAYEQYF	TGTGCCAACAACAACCGGGACAGAGCCTACGAGCAGTACTTC
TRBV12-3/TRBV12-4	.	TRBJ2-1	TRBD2	CASSPGLVNNEQFF	TGTGCCAGCAGTCCGGGACTAGTAAACAATGAGCAGTTCTTC
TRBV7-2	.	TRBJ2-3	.	CASSFGGGSTDTQYF	TGTGCCAGCAGCTTTGGGGGAGGATCCACAGATACGCAGTATTTT
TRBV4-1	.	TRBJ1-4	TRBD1	CASSQADRGLSNEKLFF	TGCGCCAGCAGCCAAGCAGACAGGGGTTTATCGAATGAAAAACTGTTTTTT
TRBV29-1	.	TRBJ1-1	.	CSVVRPSGEAFF	TGCAGCGTTGTACGGCCCTCCGGGGAAGCTTTCTTT
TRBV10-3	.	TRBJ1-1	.	CAIRAGTPNTEAFF	TGTGCCATCAGGGCCGGGACCCCTAACACTGAAGCTTTCTTT
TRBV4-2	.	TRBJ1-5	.	CASSQSGVDNQPQHF	TGTGCCAGCAGCCAGTCGGGGGTGGATAATCAGCCCCAGCATTTT
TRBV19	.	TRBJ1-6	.	CASSIISDRDSPLHF	TGTGCCAGTAGTATAATCTCGGACAGAGATTCACCCCTCCACTTT
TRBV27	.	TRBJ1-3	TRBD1	CASGTGSGNTIYF	TGTGCCAGCGGGACAGGCTCTGGAAACACCATATATTTT
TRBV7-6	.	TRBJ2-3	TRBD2	CASSLPGTSFGDTQYF	TGTGCCAGCAGCTTACCCGGGACTAGTTTTGGGGATACGCAGTATTTT
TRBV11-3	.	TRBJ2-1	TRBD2	CVSSGGWASGQEGNEQFF	TGTGTCAGCAGCGGGGGCTGGGCTAGCGGCCAGGAGGGGAATGAGCAGTTCTTC
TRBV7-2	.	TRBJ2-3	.	CASSSVSGTDTQYF	TGTGCCAGCAGCTCTGTAAGTGGCACAGATACGCAGTATTTT
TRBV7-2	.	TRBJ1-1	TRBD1	CASSTRTGGSREAFF	TGTGCCAGCAGCACTCGGACAGGGGGTAGTCGAGAAGCTTTCTTT
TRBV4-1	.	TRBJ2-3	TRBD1	CASSQGRQGASTDTQYF	TGCGCCAGCAGCCAAGGACGACAGGGGGCCAGCACAGATACGCAGTATTTT
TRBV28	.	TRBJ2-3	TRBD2	CASCPGGGSPDTQYF	TGTGCCAGCTGTCCCGGGGGGGGGTCCCCAGATACGCAGTATTTT
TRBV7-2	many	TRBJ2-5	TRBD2	CASSLVGLEGEETQYF	TGTGCCAGCAGCTTAGTGGGACTAGAGGGCGAAGAGACCCAGTACTTC
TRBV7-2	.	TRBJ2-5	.	CASSFESAGGTQYF	TGTGCCAGCAGCTTTGAGAGCGCCGGGGGGACCCAGTACTTC
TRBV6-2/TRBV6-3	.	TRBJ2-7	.	CASSYRPPPDEQYF	TGTGCCAGCAGTTACAGGCCTCCCCCCGACGAGCAGTACTTC
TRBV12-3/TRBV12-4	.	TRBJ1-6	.	CASSLALSLAYNSPLHF	TGTGCCAGCAGCTTGGCCCTGAGCCTCGCCTATAATTCACCCCTCCACTTT
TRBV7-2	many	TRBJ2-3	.	CASSPLAADTQYF	TGTGCCAGCAGTCCACTGGCGGCAGATACGCAGTATTTT
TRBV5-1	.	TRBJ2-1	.	CASTNLGAYEQFF	TGCGCCAGCACTAACCTAGGGGCTTATGAGCAGTTCTTC
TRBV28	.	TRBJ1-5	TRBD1	CASSLITGGGNQPQHF	TGTGCCAGCAGTTTAATTACAGGGGGCGGCAATCAGCCCCAGCATTTT
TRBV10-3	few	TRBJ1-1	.	CATVNIGDTEAFF	TGTGCCACGGTCAATATCGGCGACACTGAAGCTTTCTTT
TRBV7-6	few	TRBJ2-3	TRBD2	CAINLLEAGGDTDTQYF	TGTGCCATCAACCTACTCGAAGCGGGGGGGGACACAGATACGCAGTATTTT
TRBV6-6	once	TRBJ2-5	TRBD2	CATTSGVPETQYF	TGTGCCACCACTAGCGGGGTTCCGGAGACCCAGTACTTC
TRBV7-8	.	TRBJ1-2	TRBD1	CASSSPQDRTTGYTF	TGTGCCAGCAGCTCGCCACAGGACAGGACGACTGGCTACACCTTC
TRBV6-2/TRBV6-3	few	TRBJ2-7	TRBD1	CASRKRDSPYEQYF	TGTGCCAGCAGAAAGAGGGACAGTCCCTACGAGCAGTACTTC
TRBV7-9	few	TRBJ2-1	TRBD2	CASRNIGPSGRASEQFF	TGTGCCAGCAGAAATATCGGTCCTAGCGGGAGGGCCAGCGAGCAGTTCTTC
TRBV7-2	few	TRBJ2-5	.	CASSRGSGVKETQYF	TGTGCCAGCAGCCGTGGCTCTGGGGTTAAAGAGACCCAGTACTTC
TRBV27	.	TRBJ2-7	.	CASSSRTPYEQYF	TGTGCCAGCAGTTCCCGGACCCCTTACGAGCAGTACTTC
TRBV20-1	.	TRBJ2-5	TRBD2	CSAQRGPQETQYF	TGCAGTGCACAGCGGGGTCCCCAAGAGACCCAGTACTTC
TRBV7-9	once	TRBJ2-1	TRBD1	CASSLTGGDVQFF	TGTGCCAGCAGCTTGACAGGGGGGGACGTGCAGTTCTTC
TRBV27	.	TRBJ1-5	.	CASSLRFWAGDQPQHF	TGTGCCAGCAGTTTACGTTTCTGGGCAGGGGATCAGCCCCAGCATTTT
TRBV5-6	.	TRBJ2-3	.	CASSLAWGPEDTQYF	TGTGCCAGCAGCTTGGCCTGGGGGCCCGAAGATACGCAGTATTTT
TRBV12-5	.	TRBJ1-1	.	CASGLVLGSTGTEAFF	TGTGCTAGTGGTTTGGTTCTGGGAAGTACGGGCACTGAAGCTTTCTTT
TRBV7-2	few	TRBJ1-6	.	CASSFYPSDNSPLHF	TGTGCCAGCAGCTTCTACCCTTCCGATAATTCACCCCTCCACTTT